These 6 T cell receptor beta chains were sequenced from one sample in a study of stem cell transplantation in POMP-related autoinflammatory disease. TCRdb keeps only in-frame clones here, not all; method: immunoSEQ multiplex PCR. The sample records some 70,000 clones, approximately 90% being singletons. Here the sequenced sample was CD4+ T cells from PBMCs, taken after stem cell transplantation. The receptor set was obtained from a human patient with POMP-related autoinflammation and immune dysregulation (PRAID). The T cells may partly be graft donor cells.

V usage is TRBV5-1 and J usage is TRBJ2-5; perhaps TRBD2 as D (6 bases). The CDR3 length is 15 residues. CDR1 and CDR2 (germline): SGHRS, YFSETQ. The V and J ends lost 2 bases and 5 bases respectively, with 16 bases between them. CDR3 sequence: CASSLRAGGLETQYF. CDR3 coding DNA: TGCGCCAGCAGCTTACGCGCAGGAGGGCTGGAGACCCAGTACTTC.

J is TRBJ2-3 and V is TRBV5-4; D remains unclear. Between the trimmed V and J ends, which lost 4 bases and 4 bases, there was a span of 10 bases. This CDR3 is built from 13 residues. CDR1 and CDR2 from the germline V gene are SGHNT and YYREEE (reference sequence). The CDR3 sequence: CASSLHSADTQYF. As DNA, the CDR3 is TGTGCCAGCAGCCTCCACAGTGCAGATACGCAGTATTTT.

This clone appeared once. This chain's CDR3 is CASSPGTSEIETYEQYF. Here the CDR3 DNA reads TGTGCCAGCAGCCCCGGGACTAGCGAGATAGAAACCTACGAGCAGTACTTC. J is TRBJ2-7 and V is TRBV2; TRBD2 aligns across 10 bases. CDR1 is SNHLY and CDR2 is FYNNEI in the germline V gene. The CDR3 covers 17 residues. V dropped 6 bases and J dropped 2; count of bases not matched to a gene: 13.

The rearrangement uses TRBV30 and TRBJ2-5; 12 bases line up with TRBD1. The CDR3 has 14 residues. Germline assignment: CDR1 GTSNPN and CDR2 SVGIG (reference sequence). Unmatched junction bases numbered 5, after V lost 5 bases and J lost 4 bases. CDR3 bases: TGTGCCTGGGGGACAGGGGGCGGAGGAGAGACCCAGTACTTC. As protein: CAWGTGGGGETQYF. The variable domain in full, with the rest retrieved from reference TRBV30 and TRBJ2-5, is SQTIHQWPATLVQPVGSPLSLECTVEGTSNPNLYWYRQAAGRGLQLLFYSVGIGQISSEVPQNLSASRPQDRQFILSSKKLLLSDSGFYLCAWGTGGGGETQYFGPGTRLLVL.

The chain recombines TRBV28 with TRBJ1-2, with 7 bases aligning to TRBD1. The CDR3 length is 15 residues. CDR1 is MDHEN, CDR2 SYDVKM, per germline. J lost 5 bases, V lost 5 bases, and 11 bases had no gene match. The CDR3 loop is CASSLPTGTVYGYTF. The CDR3 bases are TGTGCCAGCAGTCTCCCGACCGGGACAGTTTATGGCTACACCTTC.

The chain employs TRBV7-8 and TRBJ1-6; 9 nucleotides align to TRBD1. The V gene end was trimmed by 4 bases and the J gene end by 13 bases; junction bases not matched to a gene: 11. Germline CDR1 and CDR2: SGHVS and FQNEAQ. This CDR3 region has 15 residues. CDR3 DNA: TGTGCCAGCAGCTCCTCCGGGACAGGGCCTTCGCCCCTCCACTTT. This gives the protein CASSSSGTGPSPLHF.